This entry is about one TCR beta chain. The antigen is not known. This entry is derived from a study of PD-1 blockade in classical Hodgkin lymphoma. Study-level findings and limits: Compared with healthy donors, newly diagnosed patients reportedly showed lower baseline TCR diversity. No one has yet defined what causes the repertoire differences, which may be disease activity or prior therapy.

The V segment lost 4 bases and the J segment 6 bases; nucleotides outside the gene matches: 8. This CDR3 spans 15 amino acids. CDR1 MNHNS and CDR2 SASEGT come from the germline V gene. Produced via immunoSEQ multiplex PCR; TCRdb's table is partial and in-frame only. Among fewer than 40,000 clones listed, less than 90% were seen once. Documented time point: newly diagnosed, previously untreated cHL patient sample. Magnetic negative selection was used to purify CD4+ T cells from thawed PBMCs. Comparison PBMCs came from previously untreated, newly diagnosed classical Hodgkin lymphoma patients. Sequencing used CD4+ T cells from blood. The chain joins TRBV6-1 to TRBJ1-5; 8 nucleotides agree with TRBD1. The TCR was taken from a human donor with classical Hodgkin lymphoma. DNA of the CDR3: TGTGCCAGCAGTGCTGTGACAGGGGTCGGTCAGCCCCAGCATTTT. Translation gives CASSAVTGVGQPQHF.